This TCR beta chain was observed in a study of cytotoxic CD8 clonotypes in ibrutinib-treated CLL. About the study: Partial responses numbered around 24 and complete responses 2; after a median around 70 months, roughly 14 stayed remitted and some twelve progressed. Findings and limits, study-wide: The study found baseline clonality above age-matched healthy donors, tracking circulating CD8+ T-cell counts. Clonotypes that were public were uncommon, and they contracted or stayed stable on treatment.

Profiled with immunoSEQ multiplex PCR; TCRdb holds only in-frame clones, not every one. Of more than 110,000 clones in the sample, approximately 90% were seen once. A note on this clone: Its target is unknown.

The CDR3 sequence is 16 residues long. Losses at the gene ends were 5 bases for V and 3 bases for J; bases not matched to a gene: 7. Per germline, CDR1 LNHDA and CDR2 SQIVND (reference sequence). The sequencing here drew on PBMCs, taken after 12 months of ibrutinib treatment. The sequence derives from a human donor with chronic lymphocytic leukemia. The chain recombines TRBV19 with TRBJ2-2, with TRBD1 matching over 9 bases. This chain's CDR3 is CASSDPGQGDTGELFF. As DNA, the CDR3 is TGTGCCAGTAGTGACCCGGGACAGGGCGACACCGGGGAGCTGTTTTTT.